Listed below are T cell receptor beta chains from one sample, sequenced in a study of T cell responses to AZD1222 COVID-19 vaccine. Assay: immunoSEQ multiplex PCR; the TCRdb copy retains only in-frame clones and omits some. The repertoire consists of just over 150,000 clones, with 90% occurring once and the leading ten covering less than 2%. The starting material was peripheral blood, obtained on day 0 of AZD1222 vaccination. These receptors were taken from an adult in good health. CDR3s include the opening cysteine and the closing phenylalanine or tryptophan. The D gene is left open where the match is weak. Not all rows give a size; the values are once, few, many and, for expanded clones, a class.

TRBJ1-2 TRBV19 NA TRBD1 TGTGCCAGTAGACAGGGGCCCTATGGCTACACCTTC CASRQGPYGYTF
TRBJ1-2 TRBV28 once NA TGTGCCAGCAGACTTCTTAACTATGGCTACACCTTC CASRLLNYGYTF
TRBJ2-2 TRBV7-9 NA NA TGTGCCAGCAGCTTAAAATTAGCAGGGGTGCTCACCGGGGAGCTGTTTTTT CASSLKLAGVLTGELFF
TRBJ2-1 TRBV12-3/TRBV12-4 NA NA TGTGCCAGCAGTCGTAGACGAGGCGTTCAGTTCTTC CASSRRRGVQFF
TRBJ2-2 TRBV2 NA NA TGTGCCAGCAGATCGGACCAGAACACCGGGGAGCTGTTTTTT CASRSDQNTGELFF
TRBJ2-7 TRBV27 once NA TGTGCCAGCAGTTGGGGGACGCCTCCCTACGAGCAGTACTTC CASSWGTPPYEQYF
TRBJ2-7 TRBV7-9 NA NA TGTGCCAGCAGCTTAGGCGCCGAGCAGTACTTC CASSLGAEQYF
TRBJ2-7 TRBV5-5 NA TRBD2 TGTGCCAGCAGCTTGGGAGGACTAGCATCGTACGAGCAGTACTTC CASSLGGLASYEQYF
TRBJ1-2 TRBV5-8 NA NA TGTGCCAGCAGCTTGGACAGTCTTGGCTACACCTTC CASSLDSLGYTF
TRBJ1-2 TRBV3-1/TRBV3-2 once NA TGTGCCAGCAGCCAAGTGCCGGGAAAGGGGTGGAATGATGGCTACACCTTC CASSQVPGKGWNDGYTF
TRBJ1-6 TRBV28 NA NA TGTGCCAGCAGTTCCCTTGGGGCAGGGGATTCACCCCTCCACTTT CASSSLGAGDSPLHF
TRBJ1-2 TRBV19 NA TRBD1 TGTGCCAGTACTGGACGTCCGGACAGGGGACCACTTAACTATGGCTACACCTTC CASTGRPDRGPLNYGYTF
TRBJ1-4 TRBV15 once NA TGTGCCACCAGCAGAGAGGCCGGGACTAATGAAAAACTGTTTTTT CATSREAGTNEKLFF
TRBJ1-1 TRBV2 NA TRBD1 TGTGCCAGCAGTGTTCGAGGCCGGGACAGGAGCGTGAACACTGAAGCTTTCTTT CASSVRGRDRSVNTEAFF
TRBJ1-2 TRBV20-1 NA NA TGCAGTGCGTGGGATCTCTATGGCTACACCTTC CSAWDLYGYTF
TRBJ2-6 TRBV15 NA NA TGTGCCACCAGCAGAAACAGGGAATCTGGGGCCAACGTCCTGACTTTC CATSRNRESGANVLTF
TRBJ2-3 TRBV15 NA NA TGTGCCACCAGCAGCTCTCGCGGCCCTCACACAGATACGCAGTATTTT CATSSSRGPHTDTQYF
TRBJ1-1 TRBV10-3 NA NA TGTGCCATCAGTGAGAACACTGAAGCTTTCTTT CAISENTEAFF
TRBJ1-4 TRBV25-1 NA TRBD1 TGTGCCAGCAGTGGATACAGGGGTAGTGAAAAACTGTTTTTT CASSGYRGSEKLFF
TRBJ2-7 TRBV3-1/TRBV3-2 NA TRBD1 TGTGCCAGCAGCCAAGACTGGGACAGCTCCTACGAGCAGTACTTC CASSQDWDSSYEQYF
TRBJ1-1 TRBV18 NA TRBD1 TGTGCCAGCTCACCCCGGACAGGGATGGACACTGAAGCTTTCTTT CASSPRTGMDTEAFF
TRBJ1-1 TRBV7-2 NA NA TGTGCCAGCAGCTTGTTTGGTCAGAAGAACACTGAAGCTTTCTTT CASSLFGQKNTEAFF
TRBJ1-5 TRBV6-5 NA TRBD1 TGTGCCAGCAGTCCGACAGGGAGCAATCAGCCCCAGCATTTT CASSPTGSNQPQHF
TRBJ1-2 TRBV4-1 NA NA TGCGCCAGCAGCCAAGATTTCTATGGCTACACCTTC CASSQDFYGYTF
TRBJ2-6 TRBV30 NA NA TGTGCCTGGAGTAGTGGGGTAGGGGCCAACGTCCTGACTTTC CAWSSGVGANVLTF
TRBJ2-3 TRBV9 NA TRBD1 TGTGCCAGCAGCCTCGGGACAGCCACAGATACGCAGTATTTT CASSLGTATDTQYF
TRBJ2-5 TRBV7-9 NA NA TGTGCCAGCAGTAACCGAAAAGCCAACCGGGACGAGCAAGAGACCCAGTACTTC CASSNRKANRDEQETQYF